The clone carrying this TCR beta chain has more than one count but fewer than ten. Original analysis: Reference gene primer amplification gave nucleated cell count estimates. Data came from immunoSEQ multiplex PCR; TCRdb stores just in-frame clones and leaves some out. D and trimming were read from the DNA, whereas the V and J calls and clone size are those reported in that table. The sample includes 180,000 or so clones, 82% of them seen just once. From germline, CDR1 is MDHEN and CDR2 SYDVKM. Trimming removed 4 bases from V and 4 bases from J; junction bases left unmatched: 7. The CDR3 covers 14 residues. This entry comes from a study of blood T cell repertoires in COVID-19.

The clonotype was recovered from a woman between 65 and 79 years old with acute or convalescent COVID-19. Material: peripheral blood. V is TRBV28 and J is TRBJ2-7, with TRBD2 matching 7 bases. CDR3 sequence reads: CASSYAGEGYEQYF. DNA for the CDR3: TGTGCCAGCAGTTACGCGGGAGAGGGTTACGAGCAGTACTTC.